This T cell receptor (beta chain) originates from a study of technical replicates of blood from several donors. Clones were sequenced by immunoSEQ multiplex PCR, and TCRdb holds only the in-frame ones, with some missing. The repertoire holds about 53,000 clones, with about 82% as singletons. The length of the CDR3 is 15 residues. Sequenced: PBMCs. The sequence was collected from a human donor in good health. Some clones in this sample may be carry-over from other donors' samples. The V and J genes are TRBV21-1 and TRBJ2-1; the table's D call of TRBD2 was not tested on the DNA. TRBV21-1 is assigned pseudogene status. The CDR3 DNA is TGTGCCAGCAGGGACGTAGCGGGATCAGAGGGTGAGCAGTTCTTC. The encoded protein is CASRDVAGSEGEQFF.